This is a list of T cell receptor beta chains from one sample in a study of CD8 T cells in ankylosing spondylitis. TCRdb called the 5' RACE reads again in MiXCR, with one record for every CDR3 protein. The sample holds about 510,000 distinct CDR3 sequences; approximately 5% are singletons and the top ten take around 3.5%. The sample was blood, either unsorted or a sorted T cell fraction (not recorded which). These receptors all stem from a male donor with ankylosing spondylitis. CDR3s include the opening cysteine and the closing phenylalanine or tryptophan. A D gene is named only where the DNA matches it firmly. The size field is filled for only some rows; it gives once, few, many or a size class.

D | J | size | V | length | CDR3 | DNA
TRBD1 | TRBJ1-2 | many | TRBV7-9 | 13 | CASSQTGAGGYTF | TGTGCCAGCAGCCAAACAGGGGCGGGAGGCTACACCTTC
NA | TRBJ2-1 | many | TRBV6-1 | 16 | CASRSNLASTYNEQFF | TGTGCCAGCAGGAGTAATTTAGCGTCCACCTACAATGAGCAGTTCTTC
TRBD2 | TRBJ2-7 | many | TRBV3-1 | 18 | CASSPWPGLAGIPYEQYF | TGTGCCAGCAGCCCATGGCCGGGACTAGCGGGGATCCCCTACGAGCAGTACTTC
NA | TRBJ2-2 | few | TRBV20-1 | 18 | CSARGGAKGTANTGELFF | TGCAGTGCTAGAGGTGGGGCGAAAGGGACCGCGAACACCGGGGAGCTGTTTTTT
NA | TRBJ2-1 | few | TRBV2 | 13 | CASWQGPYNEQFF | TGTGCCAGCTGGCAGGGCCCCTACAATGAGCAGTTCTTC
NA | TRBJ2-7 | many | TRBV28 | 14 | CASSLLGGTYEQYF | TGTGCCAGCAGTTTACTGGGCGGCACCTACGAGCAGTACTTC
NA | TRBJ2-5 | many | TRBV29-1 | 12 | CSVATARETQYF | TGCAGCGTGGCCACCGCTCGGGAGACCCAGTACTTC
NA | TRBJ2-5 | many | TRBV29-1 | 14 | CSVTPAGQLETQYF | TGCAGCGTCACCCCGGCCGGACAGTTAGAGACCCAGTACTTC
NA | TRBJ2-1 | many | TRBV29-1 | 11 | CSATGINEQFF | TGCAGCGCGACTGGAATCAATGAGCAGTTCTTC
TRBD1 | TRBJ2-1 | many | TRBV10-3 | 12 | CAISESDRGLIF | TGTGCCATCAGTGAGTCGGACAGGGGCCTTATCTTC
NA | TRBJ2-7 | few | TRBV5-5 | 14 | CASSLGVTLYEQYF | TGTGCCAGCAGCTTGGGGGTCACTCTCTACGAGCAGTACTTC
NA | TRBJ2-7 | NA | TRBV4-1 | 13 | CASSHQGHYEQYF | TGCGCCAGCAGCCACCAGGGACATTACGAGCAGTACTTC
NA | TRBJ1-4 | many | TRBV29-1 | 11 | CSVGWGEKLFF | TGCAGCGTTGGATGGGGTGAAAAACTGTTTTTT
NA | TRBJ1-5 | many | TRBV20-1 | 14 | CSPATAAGNQPQHF | TGCAGTCCGGCTACCGCAGCGGGCAATCAGCCCCAGCATTTT
NA | TRBJ1-1 | many | TRBV18 | 12 | CASSEQSSEAFF | TGTGCCAGCTCAGAACAGTCCTCTGAAGCTTTCTTT
TRBD1 | TRBJ1-5 | many | TRBV20-1 | 15 | CSARDSGTGDQPQHF | TGCAGTGCTAGAGATTCCGGGACAGGGGATCAGCCCCAGCATTTT
NA | TRBJ2-1 | many | TRBV14 | 16 | CASSGPGVASYNEQFF | TGTGCCAGCAGCGGTCCAGGGGTAGCATCCTACAATGAGCAGTTCTTC
NA | TRBJ2-2 | NA | TRBV12-3/TRBV12-4 | 16 | CASSFNGDRATGELFF | TGTGCCAGCAGTTTTAACGGTGATCGTGCCACCGGGGAGCTGTTTTTT
TRBD2 | TRBJ2-1 | many | TRBV4-2 | 14 | CASSQAAGVNEQFF | TGTGCCAGCAGCCAAGCAGCGGGAGTAAACGAGCAGTTCTTC
TRBD2 | TRBJ2-7 | many | TRBV20-1 | 12 | CSARGLVGEQYF | TGCAGTGCTAGGGGACTAGTGGGCGAGCAGTACTTC
TRBD2 | TRBJ2-7 | many | TRBV20-1 | 13 | CSARSSGRPEQYF | TGCAGTGCTAGGTCCAGCGGGAGGCCCGAGCAGTACTTC
TRBD2 | TRBJ2-3 | NA | TRBV7-2 | 16 | CASSSRPGPAGGTQYF | TGTGCCAGCAGCTCACGTCCGGGCCCCGCGGGGGGAACGCAGTATTTT
TRBD1 | TRBJ2-2 | many | TRBV6-2/TRBV6-3 | 14 | CASSGTGDKVELFF | TGTGCCAGCAGCGGGACAGGGGATAAGGTGGAGCTGTTTTTT
NA | TRBJ2-3 | many | TRBV5-5 | 15 | CASSFRIGITDTQYF | TGTGCCAGCAGCTTTAGAATCGGAATCACAGATACGCAGTATTTT